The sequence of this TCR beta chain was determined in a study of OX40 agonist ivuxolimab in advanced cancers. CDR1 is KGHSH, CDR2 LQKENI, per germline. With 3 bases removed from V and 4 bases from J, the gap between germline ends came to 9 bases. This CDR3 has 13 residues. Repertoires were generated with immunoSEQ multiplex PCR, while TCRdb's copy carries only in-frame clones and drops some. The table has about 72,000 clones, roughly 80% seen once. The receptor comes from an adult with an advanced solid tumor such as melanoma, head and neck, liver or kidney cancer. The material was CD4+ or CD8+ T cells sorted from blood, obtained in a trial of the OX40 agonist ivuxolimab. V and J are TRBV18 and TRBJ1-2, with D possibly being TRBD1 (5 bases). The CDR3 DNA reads TGTGCCAGCTCACCTGACAGCGCCTATGGCTACACCTTC. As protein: CASSPDSAYGYTF.